This T cell receptor beta chain was profiled in a study of Graves' ophthalmopathy and Graves' hyperthyroidism. At the level of the study: At the time of initial diagnosis and before any treatment, peripheral blood was collected. Overall study findings and caveats: Blood contained most expanded thyroid clonotypes exceeding 0.001 frequency.

As for this clonotype: Its target is not known.

CDR3 size: 15 residues. Germline-derived CDR1 and CDR2 are SGHTA and FQGTGA. The junction had 4 bases not matched to a gene; V was cut back by 5 bases and J by 4 bases. Amplifying from RNA transcripts, the study obtained TCR beta CDR3 regions. First-round RT-PCR relied on HTBI primers, and a second-round multiplex PCR came next. Each CDR3 protein is one row after TCRdb ran MiXCR on the multiplex PCR reads. The table shows more than 40,000 distinct CDR3 sequences, with around 50% occurring only once. The TCR was taken from an adult man with Graves' ophthalmopathy. The chain links TRBV7-3 to TRBJ2-2; 10 bases are shared with TRBD2. The sample was peripheral blood. The CDR3 DNA follows: TGTGCCAGCAGCGTCAGCGGGAGGGGCACCGGGGAGCTGTTTTTT. Translating it yields CASSVSGRGTGELFF.